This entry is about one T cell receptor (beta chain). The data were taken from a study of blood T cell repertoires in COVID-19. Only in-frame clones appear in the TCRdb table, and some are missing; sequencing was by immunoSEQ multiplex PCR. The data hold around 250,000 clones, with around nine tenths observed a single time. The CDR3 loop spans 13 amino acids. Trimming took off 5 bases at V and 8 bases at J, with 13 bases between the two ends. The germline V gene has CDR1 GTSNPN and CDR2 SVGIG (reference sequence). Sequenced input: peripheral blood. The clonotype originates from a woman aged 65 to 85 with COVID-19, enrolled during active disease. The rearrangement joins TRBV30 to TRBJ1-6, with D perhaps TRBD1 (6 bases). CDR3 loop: CAWRPRGDSPLHF. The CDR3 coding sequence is TGTGCCTGGCGACCCAGGGGTGATTCACCCCTCCACTTT.